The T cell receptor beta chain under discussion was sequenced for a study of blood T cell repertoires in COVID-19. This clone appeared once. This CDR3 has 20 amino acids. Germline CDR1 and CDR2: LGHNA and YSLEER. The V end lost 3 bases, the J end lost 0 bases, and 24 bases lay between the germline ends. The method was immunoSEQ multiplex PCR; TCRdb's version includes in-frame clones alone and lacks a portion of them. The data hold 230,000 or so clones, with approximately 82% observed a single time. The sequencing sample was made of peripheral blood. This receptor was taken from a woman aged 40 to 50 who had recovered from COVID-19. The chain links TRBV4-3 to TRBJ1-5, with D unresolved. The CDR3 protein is CASSQVETQRRLNSNQPQHF. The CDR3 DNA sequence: TGCGCCAGCAGCCAGGTCGAGACTCAAAGAAGATTAAATAGCAATCAGCCCCAGCATTTT.